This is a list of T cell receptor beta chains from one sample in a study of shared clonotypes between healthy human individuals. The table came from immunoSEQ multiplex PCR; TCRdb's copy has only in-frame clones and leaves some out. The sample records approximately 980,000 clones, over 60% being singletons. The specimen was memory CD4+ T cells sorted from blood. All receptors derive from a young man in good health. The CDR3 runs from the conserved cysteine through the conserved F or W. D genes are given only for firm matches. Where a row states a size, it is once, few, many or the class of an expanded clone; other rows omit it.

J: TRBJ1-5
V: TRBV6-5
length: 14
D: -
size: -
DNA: TGTGCCACTGGGAAAGGGGTTAGCAATCAGCCCCAGCATTTT
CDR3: CATGKGVSNQPQHF

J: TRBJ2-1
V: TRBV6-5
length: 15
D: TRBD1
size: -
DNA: TGTGCCAGCAGTACCACAGGGGGGCATTACAATGAGCAGTTCTTC
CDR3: CASSTTGGHYNEQFF

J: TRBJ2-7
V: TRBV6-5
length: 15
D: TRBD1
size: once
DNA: TGTGCCAGCTCGTCCGCGGGGACAGGAACATACGAGCAGTACTTC
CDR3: CASSSAGTGTYEQYF

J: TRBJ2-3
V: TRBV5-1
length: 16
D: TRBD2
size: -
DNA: TGCGCCAGCAGCAAGGGACTAGCGGGGTCCACAGATACGCAGTATTTT
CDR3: CASSKGLAGSTDTQYF

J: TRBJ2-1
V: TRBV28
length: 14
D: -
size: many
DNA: TGTGCCAGCACGACTTTTTCCCTGGAGAGTGAGCAGTTCTTC
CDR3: CASTTFSLESEQFF

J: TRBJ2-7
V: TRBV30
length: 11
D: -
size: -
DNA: TGTGCCTGGAGTGGGACCTACGAGCAGTACTTC
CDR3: CAWSGTYEQYF

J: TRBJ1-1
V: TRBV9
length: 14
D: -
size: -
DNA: TGTGCCAGCAGCCCACTTGGGGTCCCCACTGAAGCTTTCTTT
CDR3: CASSPLGVPTEAFF

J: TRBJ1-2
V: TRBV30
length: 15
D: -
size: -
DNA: TGTGCCTGGAGTGTAAACTGTGCCGAACTATATGGCTACACCTTC
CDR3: CAWSVNCAELYGYTF

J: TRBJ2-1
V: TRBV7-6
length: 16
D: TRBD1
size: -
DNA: TGTGCCAGCAGCTTAGCAGGACAGGGGGTTAGCAATGAGCAGTTCTTC
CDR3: CASSLAGQGVSNEQFF

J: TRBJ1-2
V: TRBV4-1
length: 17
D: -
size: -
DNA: TGCGCCAGCAGCCAAGCAGCGGGACGCGGGAAGGGCTATGGCTACACCTTC
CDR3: CASSQAAGRGKGYGYTF

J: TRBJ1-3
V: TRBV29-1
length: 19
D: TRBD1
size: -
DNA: TGCAGCGTTGAAGTGCCCATTAGGGACAGGAGGGAATCTGGAAACACCATATATTTT
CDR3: CSVEVPIRDRRESGNTIYF

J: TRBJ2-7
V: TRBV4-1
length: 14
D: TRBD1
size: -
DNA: TGCGCCAGCAGTCAACCAGACAGGGTATACGAGCAGTACTTC
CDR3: CASSQPDRVYEQYF

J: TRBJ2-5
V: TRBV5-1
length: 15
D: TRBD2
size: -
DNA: TGCGCCAGCAGTTCCATTGGGGGGGACCAAGAGACCCAGTACTTC
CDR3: CASSSIGGDQETQYF

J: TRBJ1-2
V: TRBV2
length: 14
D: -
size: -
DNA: TGTGCCAGCACCCCGGGACGGATTAACTATGGCTACACCTTC
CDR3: CASTPGRINYGYTF

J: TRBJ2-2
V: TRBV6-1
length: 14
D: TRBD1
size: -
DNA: TGTGCCAGCAGTGGCAGGGGGCAAGGCGGGGAGCTGTTTTTT
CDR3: CASSGRGQGGELFF

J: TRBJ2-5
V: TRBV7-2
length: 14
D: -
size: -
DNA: TGTGCCAGCAGCTTAATAGGGGTCCTGGAGACCCAGTACTTC
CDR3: CASSLIGVLETQYF

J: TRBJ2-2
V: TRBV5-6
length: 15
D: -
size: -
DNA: TGTGCCAGCAGCTTTGAGGGGACAATCACCGGGGAGCTGTTTTTT
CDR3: CASSFEGTITGELFF

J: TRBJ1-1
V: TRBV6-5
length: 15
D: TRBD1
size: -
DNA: TGTGCCAGCAGATTAACCGGGACAGGGGTATCTGAAGCTTTCTTT
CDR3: CASRLTGTGVSEAFF

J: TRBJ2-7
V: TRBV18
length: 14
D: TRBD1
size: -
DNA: TGTGCCAGCTCACCAGGGCAGGGGGCGGTGGAGCAGTACTTC
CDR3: CASSPGQGAVEQYF

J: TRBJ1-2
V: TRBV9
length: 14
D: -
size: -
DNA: TGTGCCAGCAGCGTAGGTAACTCGAACTATGGCTACACCTTC
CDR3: CASSVGNSNYGYTF

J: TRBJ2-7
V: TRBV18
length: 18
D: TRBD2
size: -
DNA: TGTGCCAGCTCCCCCGGGACTAGCGGGAGTTCGAGCTCCTACGAGCAGTACTTC
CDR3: CASSPGTSGSSSSYEQYF